This T cell receptor beta chain was recovered during a study of blood T cell repertoires in COVID-19. Study-level background: Researchers got acute and convalescent COVID-19 samples from the United States, Italy and Spain. Sources were T cells, B-cell-depleted T cells, or PBMCs; the material itself was cDNA or gDNA.

Source study methods: The assay estimated nucleated cells by amplifying reference gene primers. Measured with immunoSEQ multiplex PCR; TCRdb has only the in-frame clones, and not every one. V, J and clone size are those of that table, while D and trimming were read from the DNA. The sample lists under 250,000 clones; approximately 84% were seen once. V lost 0 bases to trimming and J lost 0 bases, with 5 bases between them. Germline-derived CDR1 and CDR2 are MNHNY and SVGAGI (reference sequence). The length of the CDR3 is 14 residues. Points on this clone: The identical CDR3 is also encoded by other nucleotide sequences in the sample.

The sequence came from a woman aged 55-69 years with acute or convalescent COVID-19. The chain uses TRBV6-6 and TRBJ1-2; D uncertain. Material for sequencing was peripheral blood. This chain's CDR3 is CASSYSSANYGYTF. In DNA, the CDR3 is TGTGCCAGCAGTTACTCGAGCGCTAACTATGGCTACACCTTC.